This record covers a single T cell receptor beta chain. Its antigen is still unknown. The CDR3 loop spans 13 amino acids. Germline loops: CDR1 SGHTA, CDR2 FQGNSA. Trimming took 5 bases from V and 6 from J, leaving 14 bases between them. This sample is part of a study of cytomegalovirus exposure and HLA in healthy donors. Study-level background: The Caucasian-associated ancestry cluster held 80% to 90% of 300 to 500 genotyped donors.

Study-level findings and limits: Indistinguishable V segments, including TRBV6-2 and TRBV6-3, were excluded. TCR beta V segments were, for the most part, productive about 87% or about 30% of the time in an earlier analysis.

13 Jbeta primers and 60 Vbeta primers were used for the PCR. Repertoires were generated with immunoSEQ multiplex PCR, while TCRdb's copy carries only in-frame clones and drops some. The sample records about 180,000 clones, approximately 80% being singletons. The receptor comes from a young man in good health and CMV-seronegative. The sequenced sample consisted of PBMCs. The chain has TRBV7-2 and TRBJ2-7, with TRBD1 as a possible D gene (6 bases). The CDR3 nucleotides read TGTGCCAGCAGCCCCGGACAGCCCCGCGAGCAGTACTTC. This codes for CASSPGQPREQYF.